This TCR beta chain was retrieved from a study of blood T cell repertoires in COVID-19. Study in general: COVID-19 samples, acute and convalescent, were from the United States, Italy and Spain. T cells, B-cell-depleted T cells, or PBMCs provided the cDNA or gDNA that served as material.

Germline trimming cut 2 bases from V and 6 bases from J; bases unmatched to any gene: 1. CDR3 length: 14 amino acids. Germline V lookup: CDR1 PRHDT, CDR2 FYEKMQ (reference sequence). Assay used: immunoSEQ multiplex PCR; TCRdb lists only in-frame clones, some missing. This sample has about 140,000 clones, with 84% found just once. Seattle patients were enrolled during active infection and followed longitudinally. This clonotype was obtained from a man younger than 45 with COVID-19, enrolled during active disease. The rearrangement uses TRBV13 and TRBJ1-2, with 12 bases that match TRBD1. Material for sequencing was peripheral blood. CDR3 amino acids: CASSLRDRGHGYTF. The CDR3, as DNA: TGTGCCAGCAGCTTAAGGGACAGGGGGCATGGCTACACCTTC.